A selection of T cell receptor beta chains follows, all from one sample in a study of CD8 T cells in Susac syndrome. TCRdb used MiXCR to reprocess the immunoSEQ multiplex PCR reads, holding one entry per CDR3 protein. The profile shows fewer than 350,000 distinct CDR3 sequences, approximately 85% of them singletons. Sequencing used CD8+ T cells from PBMCs. These receptors were collected from a human donor with multiple sclerosis. CDR3s include the opening cysteine and the closing phenylalanine or tryptophan. A D gene is named only where the DNA matches it firmly. Size tells how often a clone was seen (once, few, many) or the class of an expanded clone, and some rows leave it out.

D: TRBD1; J: TRBJ2-6; size: .; V: TRBV12-3/TRBV12-4; CDR3: CASTLNDRAGANVLTF; DNA: TGTGCCAGCACCCTAAACGACAGGGCTGGGGCCAACGTCCTGACTTTC
D: .; J: TRBJ1-1; size: .; V: TRBV25-1; CDR3: CASIEGGGTAPRAFF; DNA: TGTGCCAGCATCGAAGGGGGTGGGACGGCTCCCCGGGCTTTCTTT
D: .; J: TRBJ2-3; size: .; V: TRBV14; CDR3: CASSQPPGADTQYF; DNA: TGTGCCAGCAGCCAACCTCCAGGCGCAGATACGCAGTATTTT
D: .; J: TRBJ2-1; size: .; V: TRBV4-3; CDR3: CASSQDLKTLPYNEQFF; DNA: TGCGCCAGCAGCCAAGATCTGAAGACATTGCCCTACAATGAGCAGTTCTTC
D: .; J: TRBJ2-2; size: .; V: TRBV29-1; CDR3: CSVGGGKEGTGELFF; DNA: TGCAGCGTTGGAGGTGGGAAAGAGGGAACCGGGGAGCTGTTTTTT
D: TRBD2; J: TRBJ2-7; size: .; V: TRBV6-1; CDR3: CASIPGLAVLEGHEQYF; DNA: TGTGCCAGCATCCCGGGACTAGCGGTTCTCGAGGGACACGAGCAGTACTTC
D: .; J: TRBJ2-5; size: .; V: TRBV30; CDR3: CAWRTPGEETQYF; DNA: TGTGCCTGGAGAACGCCAGGGGAAGAGACCCAGTACTTC
D: TRBD1; J: TRBJ2-7; size: .; V: TRBV11-3; CDR3: CASSFGTVIPYEQYF; DNA: TGTGCCAGCAGCTTCGGGACAGTGATACCCTACGAGCAGTACTTC
D: TRBD2; J: TRBJ2-3; size: .; V: TRBV3-1; CDR3: CASSQEGRARTDTQYF; DNA: TGTGCCAGCAGCCAAGAGGGGAGGGCCCGAACAGATACGCAGTATTTT
D: .; J: TRBJ1-2; size: .; V: TRBV19; CDR3: CASSLQTDYGYTF; DNA: TGTGCCAGTAGTCTCCAGACAGACTATGGCTACACCTTC
D: .; J: TRBJ1-2; size: .; V: TRBV28; CDR3: CASSLDSASNYGYTF; DNA: TGTGCCAGCAGTTTGGACAGCGCCTCTAACTATGGCTACACCTTC
D: .; J: TRBJ1-1; size: .; V: TRBV23-1; CDR3: CASRWVPTSEAFF; DNA: TGCGCCAGCAGATGGGTCCCCACCTCTGAAGCTTTCTTT
D: TRBD2; J: TRBJ2-3; size: .; V: TRBV28; CDR3: CASSLSSRLADNTDTQYF; DNA: TGTGCCAGCAGCCTATCATCCAGACTAGCGGATAATACAGATACGCAGTATTTT
D: .; J: TRBJ2-1; size: .; V: TRBV19; CDR3: CASSIGQTDYNEQFF; DNA: TGTGCCAGTAGTATCGGACAGACAGACTACAATGAGCAGTTCTTC
D: .; J: TRBJ2-1; size: .; V: TRBV19; CDR3: CASSIGGNGLNEQFF; DNA: TGTGCCAGTAGTATAGGGGGGAACGGACTGAATGAGCAGTTCTTC
D: .; J: TRBJ2-7; size: .; V: TRBV6-5; CDR3: CASSPQQGNEQYF; DNA: TGTGCCAGCAGTCCTCAACAGGGAAACGAGCAGTACTTC
D: TRBD1; J: TRBJ1-1; size: .; V: TRBV13; CDR3: CASSPDRGDTEAFF; DNA: TGTGCCAGCAGCCCGGACAGGGGCGACACTGAAGCTTTCTTT
D: .; J: TRBJ1-1; size: .; V: TRBV20-1; CDR3: CSARDNIEGGSTEAFF; DNA: TGCAGTGCTAGAGATAACATCGAGGGGGGGAGCACTGAAGCTTTCTTT
D: .; J: TRBJ1-1; size: .; V: TRBV30; CDR3: CAWRGLNTEAFF; DNA: TGTGCCTGGAGGGGGCTGAACACTGAAGCTTTCTTT
D: .; J: TRBJ2-1; size: .; V: TRBV6-5; CDR3: CASSSPRTRTQFF; DNA: TGTGCCAGCAGTTCCCCACGGACGCGGACTCAGTTCTTC
D: TRBD1; J: TRBJ1-5; size: once; V: TRBV6-2/TRBV6-3; CDR3: CASSSFGTGDNQPQHF; DNA: TGTGCCAGCAGCTCGTTTGGGACAGGGGACAATCAGCCCCAGCATTTT
D: TRBD2; J: TRBJ2-7; size: .; V: TRBV28; CDR3: CASSFSGGVYEQYF; DNA: TGTGCCAGCAGTTTTAGCGGGGGAGTCTACGAGCAGTACTTC
D: .; J: TRBJ2-7; size: .; V: TRBV20-1; CDR3: CSAPREGGSSYEQYF; DNA: TGCAGTGCTCCCAGGGAGGGGGGGTCCTCCTACGAGCAGTACTTC
D: TRBD2; J: TRBJ2-5; size: few; V: TRBV27; CDR3: CASSLRLAGQETQYF; DNA: TGTGCCAGCAGTTTAAGGCTAGCGGGCCAAGAGACCCAGTACTTC
D: TRBD1; J: TRBJ1-3; size: .; V: TRBV28; CDR3: CASSLTGAGNTIYF; DNA: TGTGCCAGCAGTTTAACAGGGGCTGGAAACACCATATATTTT
D: .; J: TRBJ2-7; size: few; V: TRBV9; CDR3: CASSVGSPVYEQYF; DNA: TGTGCCAGCAGCGTAGGAAGTCCGGTCTACGAGCAGTACTTC
D: .; J: TRBJ2-1; size: once; V: TRBV29-1; CDR3: CSAQTEAWYEQFF; DNA: TGCAGCGCCCAGACAGAAGCTTGGTATGAGCAGTTCTTC
D: TRBD2; J: TRBJ2-7; size: .; V: TRBV13; CDR3: CASSFEGLAGVFHEQYF; DNA: TGTGCCAGCAGCTTTGAGGGACTAGCGGGAGTTTTTCACGAGCAGTACTTC
D: .; J: TRBJ2-3; size: .; V: TRBV14; CDR3: CASSHLADTQYF; DNA: TGTGCCAGCAGCCACTTAGCGGATACGCAGTATTTT
D: .; J: TRBJ2-3; size: .; V: TRBV27; CDR3: CASSLLRDLLTQSGGTDTQYF; DNA: TGTGCCAGTAGCCTCTTGCGGGATCTTCTTACCCAATCGGGCGGCACAGATACGCAGTATTTT
D: .; J: TRBJ1-1; size: .; V: TRBV27; CDR3: CASSLYLGGGTEAFF; DNA: TGTGCCAGCAGTTTATATCTCGGGGGGGGCACTGAAGCTTTCTTT
D: .; J: TRBJ2-1; size: .; V: TRBV2; CDR3: CASSGTGGSYNEQFF; DNA: TGTGCCAGCAGTGGAACAGGTGGCTCCTACAATGAGCAGTTCTTC
D: .; J: TRBJ2-1; size: .; V: TRBV30; CDR3: CAWRSLTVYNEQFF; DNA: TGTGCCTGGAGATCTCTTACAGTTTACAATGAGCAGTTCTTC
D: .; J: TRBJ2-2; size: .; V: TRBV5-1; CDR3: CASSWTENTGELFF; DNA: TGCGCCAGCAGCTGGACTGAGAACACCGGGGAGCTGTTTTTT
D: .; J: TRBJ2-1; size: .; V: TRBV28; CDR3: CASLEGGETYNEQFF; DNA: TGTGCCAGCCTCGAAGGGGGAGAAACCTACAATGAGCAGTTCTTC
D: .; J: TRBJ2-7; size: .; V: TRBV27; CDR3: CASSLLADSYEQYF; DNA: TGTGCCAGCAGTTTATTAGCGGACTCCTACGAGCAGTACTTC
D: TRBD2; J: TRBJ2-1; size: .; V: TRBV27; CDR3: CASSFQASGHPYNEQFF; DNA: TGTGCCAGCAGTTTCCAGGCTAGCGGGCACCCCTACAATGAGCAGTTCTTC
D: .; J: TRBJ2-7; size: .; V: TRBV11-2; CDR3: CASSLTGFPNEQYF; DNA: TGTGCCAGCAGCTTAACCGGGTTTCCTAACGAGCAGTACTTC
D: TRBD1; J: TRBJ1-2; size: once; V: TRBV6-5; CDR3: CASRQQGAVVYGYTF; DNA: TGTGCCAGCAGACAACAGGGGGCCGTAGTCTATGGCTACACCTTC
D: .; J: TRBJ1-2; size: .; V: TRBV29-1; CDR3: CSAEGRSNYGYTF; DNA: TGCAGCGCCGAAGGTCGGAGTAACTATGGCTACACCTTC
D: .; J: TRBJ2-4; size: .; V: TRBV5-5; CDR3: CASSSTDSQNIQYF; DNA: TGTGCCAGCAGCTCTACGGACAGCCAAAACATTCAGTACTTC
D: .; J: TRBJ1-1; size: .; V: TRBV28; CDR3: CASSTPGRLNTEAFF; DNA: TGTGCCAGTTCCACCCCGGGCAGGTTGAACACTGAAGCTTTCTTT
D: .; J: TRBJ1-5; size: once; V: TRBV30; CDR3: CAWTVGTVSNQPQHF; DNA: TGTGCCTGGACGGTCGGCACAGTGAGCAATCAGCCCCAGCATTTT
D: .; J: TRBJ2-1; size: .; V: TRBV24-1; CDR3: CATSAGLLGVNEQFF; DNA: TGTGCCACCAGTGCGGGTCTTCTCGGGGTCAATGAGCAGTTCTTC
D: TRBD2; J: TRBJ2-7; size: .; V: TRBV27; CDR3: CASSFAGGRSYEQYF; DNA: TGTGCCAGCAGTTTCGCGGGAGGCCGCTCCTACGAGCAGTACTTC
D: .; J: TRBJ2-3; size: once; V: TRBV7-9; CDR3: CASSLIAGGTDTQYF; DNA: TGTGCCAGCAGCTTAATAGCAGGGGGCACAGATACGCAGTATTTT
D: TRBD2; J: TRBJ2-7; size: .; V: TRBV24-1; CDR3: CATSGAIGGLAGGGSYEQYF; DNA: TGTGCCACCAGTGGCGCTATTGGGGGACTAGCGGGAGGCGGATCTTACGAGCAGTACTTC